This T cell receptor beta chain comes out of a study of cytomegalovirus exposure and HLA in healthy donors. Trimming removed 6 bases from V and 3 bases from J, with 12 bases in between. Germline V lookup: CDR1 KGHSH, CDR2 LQKENI. This CDR3 comprises 14 residues. A multiplex PCR was run with 60 Vbeta primers and 13 Jbeta primers. Sequenced by immunoSEQ multiplex PCR; TCRdb stores in-frame clones only, minus some. The repertoire holds about 210,000 clones, with 82% as singletons. This clone showed up just a few times. The specimen sequenced was PBMCs. The V and J genes are TRBV18 and TRBJ1-3; D is possibly TRBD1 (6 bases). This TCR came from a man aged 40-55 years in good health and CMV-seropositive. Here the CDR3 DNA reads TGTGCCAGCTCGGACACAGGGATTGGAAACACCATATATTTT. Amino acid sequence: CASSDTGIGNTIYF.